These T cell receptor beta chains were read from a single sample in a study of lymphopenia after photon versus proton radiotherapy. Data came from immunoSEQ multiplex PCR; TCRdb stores just in-frame clones and leaves some out. The repertoire holds tens of thousands of clones, 80% to 95% seen once, with about a sixth in the top ten. The source material was peripheral blood, sampled from a patient treated with photon-based radiotherapy. The receptors originated from a woman in her thirties or forties with cholangiocarcinoma. The CDR3 runs from the conserved cysteine through the conserved F or W. D genes are given only for firm matches. Size is omitted from some rows. Given values are once, few, many or a class for expanded clones.

clone size	D gene	V gene	J gene	CDR3 DNA	CDR3 protein
-	-	TRBV30	TRBJ2-7	TGTGCCTGGAGCGCGGGGTACGAGCAGTACTTC	CAWSAGYEQYF
-	-	TRBV4-1	TRBJ2-7	TGCGCCAGCAGCCAAGTACTAAACTACGAGCAGTACTTC	CASSQVLNYEQYF
-	-	TRBV5-1	TRBJ1-3	TGCGCCAGCAGCCCCAGGGTAGTGGGCGGAAACACCATATATTTT	CASSPRVVGGNTIYF
-	-	TRBV11-2	TRBJ2-1	TGTGCCAGCAGCTCCGGACCCGGCCCTAATGAGCAGTTCTTC	CASSSGPGPNEQFF
-	TRBD2	TRBV14	TRBJ2-2	TGTGCCAGCACCCTCGGACTAGCACGGGGCACCGGGGAGCTGTTTTTT	CASTLGLARGTGELFF
few	-	TRBV25-1	TRBJ1-5	TGTGCCAGCAGTGAATATGGAGGGAATCAGGATCAGCCCCAGCATTTT	CASSEYGGNQDQPQHF
-	-	TRBV27	TRBJ2-2	TGTGCCAGCAGCCGGGTTTGGGGCACCGGGGAGCTGTTTTTT	CASSRVWGTGELFF
-	TRBD2	TRBV27	TRBJ2-2	TGTGCCAGCAGTTTTCAGGGTATGGGACTAGCGAGCGGGGAGCTGTTTTTT	CASSFQGMGLASGELFF
few	-	TRBV5-1	TRBJ1-2	TGCGCCAGCAGCTTGAAGAAGGGGCCGGGGCAAGCTAACTATGGCTACACCTTC	CASSLKKGPGQANYGYTF
once	-	TRBV6-6	TRBJ2-5	TGTGCCAGCAGTTACTCATTTTCGGGAGCAAAAGAGACCCAGTACTTC	CASSYSFSGAKETQYF
-	-	TRBV5-1	TRBJ2-5	TGCGCCAGCAGCTTCTCCTCCCAAGAGACCCAGTACTTC	CASSFSSQETQYF
-	-	TRBV29-1	TRBJ1-1	TGCAGCGTTGTAGCAGGTAGAGTCACTGAAGCTTTCTTT	CSVVAGRVTEAFF
-	-	TRBV5-4	TRBJ2-1	TGTGCCAGCAGCTTGGCCTGGGGCGGACCTTACAATGAGCAGTTCTTC	CASSLAWGGPYNEQFF
-	-	TRBV2	TRBJ2-3	TGTGCCGGAGGGACAGATACGCAGTATTTT	CAGGTDTQYF
-	TRBD2	TRBV5-1	TRBJ2-7	TGCGCCAGCAGCCCGGGGGTAGCGGGGCCCTCGGTGCAGTACTTC	CASSPGVAGPSVQYF
-	-	TRBV6-5	TRBJ1-5	TGTGCCAGCAGTTTGGAGTATGGGCAGCCCCAGCATTTT	CASSLEYGQPQHF
-	-	TRBV14	TRBJ1-2	TGTGCCAGCAGCCAAGAATGGGACGGCGCTAACTATGGCTACACCTTC	CASSQEWDGANYGYTF
-	-	TRBV9	TRBJ1-3	TGTGCCAGCAGCGTAGCTACAGGGAGCTCTGGAAACACCATATATTTT	CASSVATGSSGNTIYF
-	-	TRBV4-1	TRBJ2-7	TGCGCCAGCAGCCCCCGAGGGTGGGACCCCGACCAGTACTTC	CASSPRGWDPDQYF
-	-	TRBV6-1	TRBJ2-2	TGTGCCACCCTATCTGCGGGGACCGGGGAGCTGTTTTTT	CATLSAGTGELFF
once	-	TRBV10-2	TRBJ1-1	TGCGCCAGCAGTGAGTCTATGAGGGGGAGGACTGAAGCTTTCTTT	CASSESMRGRTEAFF
-	-	TRBV19	TRBJ2-2	TGTGCCAGTAGTACCGCCGGGGGCGCCGGGGAGCTGTTTTTT	CASSTAGGAGELFF
-	TRBD2	TRBV30	TRBJ2-7	TGTGCCTGGGGGTATGGCGGGAGTAGTTACGAGCAGTACTTC	CAWGYGGSSYEQYF
-	-	TRBV13	TRBJ1-1	TGTGCCAGCAGCTATTGGACGGCGAACACTGAAGCTTTCTTT	CASSYWTANTEAFF
-	-	TRBV5-4	TRBJ1-2	TGTGCCAGCAGCTCGACAGGAGGCTACACCTTC	CASSSTGGYTF
-	-	TRBV30	TRBJ1-5	TGTGCCTGGAGTGACGGCCCTCGACCCATTTTTTTT	CAWSDGPRPIFF
-	-	TRBV27	TRBJ1-5	TGTGCCAGCAGTAAACCAGGAAATAGCAATCAGCCCCAGCATTTT	CASSKPGNSNQPQHF
-	TRBD2	TRBV19	TRBJ2-1	TGTGCCAGTAGTATAGCGAGCGGGGGGCCCTACAATGAGCAGTTCTTC	CASSIASGGPYNEQFF
-	-	TRBV6-5	TRBJ1-1	TGTGCCAGCAGTTACAGTCTCAACCAGGGTGAAGCTTTCTTT	CASSYSLNQGEAFF
-	-	TRBV9	TRBJ1-1	TGTGCCAGCAGCCAGGGTGTGAACACTGAAGCTTTCTTT	CASSQGVNTEAFF
-	TRBD2	TRBV6-4	TRBJ2-5	TGTGCCAGCAGGGGATTTACCGGGACTAGCGGGGCCCCGCACTTC	CASRGFTGTSGAPHF
-	TRBD1	TRBV7-6	TRBJ1-4	TGTGCCAGCAGCTTAGATCAGGGGACAGCTAATGAAAAACTGTTTTTT	CASSLDQGTANEKLFF
-	TRBD1	TRBV19	TRBJ1-5	TGTGCCAGTAGTATAGGGGACAGCCTGGGTCAGCCCCAGCATTTT	CASSIGDSLGQPQHF
-	TRBD1	TRBV29-1	TRBJ1-1	TGCAGCGTGGCGTCTGGACAGGGGACTGAAGCTTTCTTT	CSVASGQGTEAFF
few	TRBD1	TRBV2	TRBJ2-7	TGTGCCAGCAGTGGATCAGGGGGCTTCACCCACGAGCAGTACTTC	CASSGSGGFTHEQYF
-	TRBD1	TRBV7-9	TRBJ1-4	TGTGCCACCGGGACAGAAGAAAAACTGTTTTTT	CATGTEEKLFF
-	TRBD1	TRBV28	TRBJ1-1	TGTGCCAGCACCAAAGACAGGGGCGGCTCATTGGCTTTCTTT	CASTKDRGGSLAFF
-	TRBD1	TRBV30	TRBJ1-1	TGTGCCTGGAGTCAACGCACTACAGGGGGCAACACTGAAGCTTTCTTT	CAWSQRTTGGNTEAFF
-	-	TRBV7-3	TRBJ1-2	TGTGCCAGCAGCGTAGGGGGAGGGTATGGCTACACCTTC	CASSVGGGYGYTF
-	TRBD1	TRBV5-1	TRBJ2-7	TGCGCCAGCAGCCTTGACAGGGCTGGCGACGAGCAGTACTTC	CASSLDRAGDEQYF
-	TRBD1	TRBV7-9	TRBJ1-6	TGTGCCAGCAGCCCGGGACAGGGGAATTCACCCCTCCACTTT	CASSPGQGNSPLHF
-	-	TRBV10-2	TRBJ2-3	TGCGCCAGCATAGGGATGGGCACAGATACGCAGTATTTT	CASIGMGTDTQYF
-	-	TRBV5-1	TRBJ2-3	TGCGCCAGCAGCTGGGCAGATACGCAGTATTTT	CASSWADTQYF
-	TRBD1	TRBV6-1	TRBJ2-5	TGTGCCAGCAGTGAAGACGTACCGGGACAGGGGTCCCAGTACTTC	CASSEDVPGQGSQYF
-	-	TRBV9	TRBJ2-1	TGTGCCAGCAGCGCACCCCATGGAGGGAATGAGCAGTTCTTC	CASSAPHGGNEQFF
-	-	TRBV18	TRBJ2-5	TGTGCCAGCTCCCCGACAGGATGGGAGACCCAGTACTTC	CASSPTGWETQYF
-	-	TRBV28	TRBJ2-2	TGTGCCAGCACCGTGAACACCGGGGAGCTGTTTTTT	CASTVNTGELFF
-	-	TRBV28	TRBJ2-5	TGTGCCAGAGCCCGGGAAATACAGGAGACCCAGTACTTC	CARAREIQETQYF
-	-	TRBV15	TRBJ2-7	TGTGCCACCAGCAGAGACAGGGGCGAGCAGTACTTC	CATSRDRGEQYF
-	TRBD1	TRBV5-1	TRBJ1-6	TGCGCCAGCAGCCAAGTCGGGACAGGGGAAAATTCACCCCTCCACTTT	CASSQVGTGENSPLHF
-	-	TRBV30	TRBJ2-2	TGTGCCTCCCCGACGGGTCGCCCTACCGGGGAGCTGTTTTTT	CASPTGRPTGELFF
-	-	TRBV5-1	TRBJ1-2	TGCGCCAGCAGCTTGGGCAGGGGCTCCTATGGCTACACCTTC	CASSLGRGSYGYTF
-	-	TRBV29-1	TRBJ2-3	TGCAGCGTGCAATTCACAGATACGCAGTATTTT	CSVQFTDTQYF
-	-	TRBV7-9	TRBJ1-1	TGTGCCAGCAGCTCTCCCCCAGGAAACACTGAAGCTTTCTTT	CASSSPPGNTEAFF
-	-	TRBV28	TRBJ1-1	TGTGCCAGCAAGGTGGAAACCGAAGCTTTCTTT	CASKVETEAFF
-	-	TRBV29-1	TRBJ2-7	TGCAGCGTTGAAGGGGCCGGACCCCCTGGGGAGCAGTACTTC	CSVEGAGPPGEQYF
-	-	TRBV6-1	TRBJ2-5	TGTGCCAGCACCTCCTTGAGAGTCCAAGAGACCCAGTACTTC	CASTSLRVQETQYF
once	-	TRBV30	TRBJ2-3	TGTGCCTGGAGTGTGGGGCGTAAGGTTAGCACAGATACGCAGTATTTT	CAWSVGRKVSTDTQYF
-	-	TRBV4-3	TRBJ2-1	TGCGCCAGCAGCCAAGAAGCGACCCTAGCTGGTGAGCAGTTCTTC	CASSQEATLAGEQFF